This TCR beta chain was captured by sequencing in a study of blood T cell repertoires in COVID-19. Whole-study context: Researchers got acute and convalescent COVID-19 samples from the United States, Italy and Spain. Sources were T cells, B-cell-depleted T cells, or PBMCs; the material itself was cDNA or gDNA.

In the authors' methods: Quantification of nucleated cells was approximated via reference gene primer amplification. Libraries were prepared by immunoSEQ multiplex PCR; TCRdb keeps only in-frame clonotypes and omits some of them. The V and J calls and clone size come from that table; D and trimming were worked out from the DNA. The sample has around 97,000 clones, 70% to 85% seen once. V shed 4 bases and J 5 bases; nucleotides not matched to a gene: 12. CDR3 length: 16 amino acids. Germline CDR1 SGDLS, CDR2 YYNGEE. This clone was counted once. V and J are TRBV9 and TRBJ2-3; TRBD2 aligns across 8 bases. Sequenced material: peripheral blood. The receptor was derived from a man between 65 and 85 years old with acute or convalescent COVID-19. DNA for the CDR3: TGTGCCAGCAGCACTAGAGCGGGAGAGCGGGTAGATACGCAGTATTTT. It is translated as CASSTRAGERVDTQYF.